This T cell receptor (beta chain) was captured by sequencing in a study of Ad26.COV2.S vaccination and SARS-CoV-2 variants. Turning to the study itself: Trial arm assignment for the donor was COV1001 Ad26.COV2.S.

Using immunoSEQ multiplex PCR, the repertoire was profiled, and TCRdb retains in-frame clones only, with some absent. The sample holds under 600,000 clones, roughly nine tenths seen once. V was shortened by 4 bases and J by 0 bases, with 12 bases between the two germline ends. Germline loops: CDR1 SGHVS, CDR2 FQNEAQ. CDR3 size: 16 residues. Treatment given: around 19 received Ad26.COV2.S at low or high dose, single or two shots; 5 received placebo; per-sample allocation not given. Sampling was performed 63 days after the first vaccine or placebo injection. This receptor was identified in a person between 18 and 59 years old who received the Ad26.COV2.S COVID-19 vaccine or a placebo. The chain is built from TRBV7-8 and TRBJ1-4; D is unresolved. The sequenced sample was peripheral blood, obtained in a trial of Ad26.COV2.S vaccine versus placebo. CDR3 loop: CASSSRPGTTNEKLFF. DNA of the CDR3: TGTGCCAGCAGCTCGAGGCCCGGGACAACTAATGAAAAACTGTTTTTT.